These T cell receptor beta chains were read from a single sample in a study of blood T cells in healthy people across ages. Using its own MiXCR run on the 5' RACE reads, TCRdb lists one record per CDR3 protein. The sample holds 1.5 million to 2 million distinct CDR3 sequences, less than 50% seen once. Input material: blood. The receptors shown here come from a woman in her thirties or forties in good health. CDR3s include the opening cysteine and the closing phenylalanine or tryptophan. D genes are given only for firm matches. The size entry is marked missing in some rows and otherwise reads once, few, many or a size class.

J: TRBJ2-6
size: .
D: TRBD1
V: TRBV9
DNA: TGTGCCGGCAGCGCCCGACAGGGTGGGGCCAACGTCCTGACTTTC
CDR3: CAGSARQGGANVLTF

J: TRBJ2-7
size: few
D: TRBD1
V: TRBV7-2
DNA: TGTGCCAGCAGCCAGCCCGGGACAGGAAGGACTCGGGAGCAGTACTTC
CDR3: CASSQPGTGRTREQYF

J: TRBJ2-4
size: few
D: .
V: TRBV6-5
DNA: TGTGCCAGCAGCCGAACAGGGACCAATGGAAACATTCAGTACTTC
CDR3: CASSRTGTNGNIQYF

J: TRBJ2-7
size: .
D: .
V: TRBV29-1
DNA: TGCAGCGTTGAGGGGTTGGGTTGGGGTACCTACGAGCAGTACTTC
CDR3: CSVEGLGWGTYEQYF

J: TRBJ2-6
size: .
D: .
V: TRBV6-5
DNA: TGTGCCACCTCCCTCGGGGTATCTAGGGCCAACGTCCTGACTTTC
CDR3: CATSLGVSRANVLTF

J: TRBJ2-7
size: .
D: .
V: TRBV3-1
DNA: TGTGCCAGCAGCCAAGATTGGGCGCGATCCTACGAGCAGTACTTC
CDR3: CASSQDWARSYEQYF

J: TRBJ2-7
size: few
D: .
V: TRBV7-9
DNA: TGTGCCAGCAGCTTGGAGGGCTTCCGCGAGCAGTACTTC
CDR3: CASSLEGFREQYF

J: TRBJ2-5
size: .
D: TRBD1
V: TRBV10-3
DNA: TGTGCCATCGGCGGCGCAGGGGGCAATTCTCAAGAGACCCAGTACTTC
CDR3: CAIGGAGGNSQETQYF

J: TRBJ1-5
size: .
D: TRBD1
V: TRBV27
DNA: TGTGCCAGCAGTCGGGACAGCTATAGCAATCAGCCCCAGCATTTT
CDR3: CASSRDSYSNQPQHF

J: TRBJ2-5
size: .
D: TRBD2
V: TRBV7-2
DNA: TGTGCCAGCCGAACCGGGGGGGGTGAAGAGACCCAGTACTTC
CDR3: CASRTGGGEETQYF

J: TRBJ1-2
size: .
D: .
V: TRBV7-9
DNA: TGTGCCAGCAGCCCGGGGGACGAATCAAACTATGGCTACACCTTC
CDR3: CASSPGDESNYGYTF

J: TRBJ1-1
size: .
D: .
V: TRBV6-6
DNA: TGTGCCAGCAGTTCCCCCGGGGGGATCGGTAAGGAAGCTTTCTTT
CDR3: CASSSPGGIGKEAFF

J: TRBJ2-7
size: .
D: TRBD1
V: TRBV2
DNA: TGTGCCATCCGGGACAGCAGATCCTACGAGCAGTACTTC
CDR3: CAIRDSRSYEQYF

J: TRBJ2-6
size: .
D: .
V: TRBV4-1
DNA: TGCGCCAGCAGCCTAACACCGGCGGTTACCATCTCTGGGGCCAACGTCCTGACTTTC
CDR3: CASSLTPAVTISGANVLTF

J: TRBJ1-1
size: .
D: .
V: TRBV7-2
DNA: TGTGCCAGCAGCCCCCGGACAGCTGATAACACTGAAGCTTTCTTT
CDR3: CASSPRTADNTEAFF

J: TRBJ2-1
size: few
D: TRBD2
V: TRBV7-2
DNA: TGTGCCAGCAGCTTAGACCCAGTGCTAGCGGATACTGAGCAGTTCTTC
CDR3: CASSLDPVLADTEQFF

J: TRBJ2-5
size: .
D: .
V: TRBV4-2
DNA: TGTGCCAGCAGCCAAGAAGGGTCGGGGGACTTAAGGGAGACCCAGTACTTC
CDR3: CASSQEGSGDLRETQYF

J: TRBJ2-4
size: .
D: .
V: TRBV4-2
DNA: TGTGCCAGCAGCCAGGGTCTCGGGACAAACATTCAGTACTTC
CDR3: CASSQGLGTNIQYF

J: TRBJ2-5
size: .
D: TRBD2
V: TRBV2
DNA: TGTGCCAGCAGTGAAGCAGGGACTAGCAGGGAGACCCAGTACTTC
CDR3: CASSEAGTSRETQYF

J: TRBJ1-1
size: .
D: TRBD1
V: TRBV20-1
DNA: TGCAGTGCCAGGGCCGGAGGGGGCGCTAAGGGCACTGAAGCTTTCTTT
CDR3: CSARAGGGAKGTEAFF

J: TRBJ2-3
size: few
D: .
V: TRBV20-1
DNA: TGCAGTGCTAGAGAAAACCGGGACAGCACAGATACGCAGTATTTT
CDR3: CSARENRDSTDTQYF

J: TRBJ2-7
size: .
D: TRBD1
V: TRBV12-3/TRBV12-4
DNA: TGTGCCAGCAGGCCCCCCCCCGGGACAGGGCGAAAGCCCGAGTCTTACGAGCAGTACTTC
CDR3: CASRPPPGTGRKPESYEQYF

J: TRBJ2-3
size: .
D: .
V: TRBV28
DNA: TGTGCCAGCAGTTCCCGGCCAGCCGGAGCTACGCAGTATTTT
CDR3: CASSSRPAGATQYF

J: TRBJ2-1
size: few
D: TRBD2
V: TRBV12-3/TRBV12-4
DNA: TGTGCCAGCAGCCATCCGTCTAGCGGGGGGGCCTACAATGAGCAGTTCTTC
CDR3: CASSHPSSGGAYNEQFF

J: TRBJ2-3
size: .
D: .
V: TRBV5-5
DNA: TGTGCCAGCAGCTTGAGGGGGCGGGGGGAAAAAGATACGCAGTATTTT
CDR3: CASSLRGRGEKDTQYF

J: TRBJ2-7
size: .
D: TRBD1
V: TRBV6-1
DNA: TGTGCCAGCAGTGTAGGGGGCGAGACCTACGAGCAGTACTTC
CDR3: CASSVGGETYEQYF

J: TRBJ2-7
size: .
D: TRBD2
V: TRBV4-3
DNA: TGCGCCAGCAGCCAAGAATATAGTGGCGGGAGGGACGAGCAGTACTTC
CDR3: CASSQEYSGGRDEQYF

J: TRBJ1-1
size: .
D: .
V: TRBV29-1
DNA: TGCAGCGTCGTGACCGTTGGGACTGAAGCTTTCTTT
CDR3: CSVVTVGTEAFF

J: TRBJ1-2
size: many
D: TRBD1
V: TRBV6-2/TRBV6-3
DNA: TGTGCCAGCAGGCGACAGGGGGCCAACTATGGCTACACCTTC
CDR3: CASRRQGANYGYTF

J: TRBJ2-3
size: .
D: TRBD2
V: TRBV28
DNA: TGTGCCAGCACCCCTGGACTAGCGGGGGGATCTGACACGCAGTATTTT
CDR3: CASTPGLAGGSDTQYF

J: TRBJ2-4
size: many
D: .
V: TRBV11-2
DNA: TGTGCCAGCAGCCTCGGTGGCATTCAGTACTTC
CDR3: CASSLGGIQYF

J: TRBJ2-7
size: once
D: TRBD2
V: TRBV6-6
DNA: TGTGCCAGCAGATCCGGGACTAGCGAAACGTCCGAGCAGTACTTC
CDR3: CASRSGTSETSEQYF

J: TRBJ1-6
size: once
D: TRBD1
V: TRBV7-2
DNA: TGTGCCAGCAGTCTCGCGGAGGGGGCAGTTAATTCACCCCTCCACTTT
CDR3: CASSLAEGAVNSPLHF

J: TRBJ2-6
size: .
D: .
V: TRBV15
DNA: TGTGCCACCAGCAGGGTCTCTGGGGCCAACGTCCTGACTTTC
CDR3: CATSRVSGANVLTF

J: TRBJ2-6
size: few
D: .
V: TRBV18
DNA: TGTGCCAGCTCACCGAGACGCCTCTCTGGGGCCAACGTCCTGACTTTC
CDR3: CASSPRRLSGANVLTF

J: TRBJ2-1
size: .
D: .
V: TRBV24-1
DNA: TGTGCCACCAGTGATGATGGGACCCCGGTTTACAATGAGCAGTTCTTC
CDR3: CATSDDGTPVYNEQFF

J: TRBJ2-5
size: .
D: .
V: TRBV7-2
DNA: TGTGCCAGCAGCTTAAGGGTTTTAGAGACCCAGTACTTC
CDR3: CASSLRVLETQYF

J: TRBJ2-7
size: .
D: TRBD1
V: TRBV5-6
DNA: TGTGCCAGCAGCTTAGGACAGGGCGATTGGGACGTGCAGTACTTC
CDR3: CASSLGQGDWDVQYF

J: TRBJ2-5
size: .
D: .
V: TRBV6-6
DNA: TGTGCCGCGAGCCCGGCGCAAGAGACCCAGTACTTC
CDR3: CAASPAQETQYF

J: TRBJ2-1
size: few
D: .
V: TRBV28
DNA: TGTGCCAGCAGTGCGGCGGGGTTCGGTGAGCAGTTCTTC
CDR3: CASSAAGFGEQFF

J: TRBJ2-1
size: .
D: .
V: TRBV27
DNA: TGTGCCAGCAGTCCGCGCCGATGGGGCTACAATGGGCAGTTCTTC
CDR3: CASSPRRWGYNGQFF

J: TRBJ2-7
size: many
D: TRBD1
V: TRBV29-1
DNA: TGCAGCGTAAAACGGGACAGGGGGCTCTCCGAGCAGTACTTC
CDR3: CSVKRDRGLSEQYF

J: TRBJ1-4
size: .
D: .
V: TRBV5-1
DNA: TGCGCCAGCAGCTTGTTGGGCGGCGGCTATAATGAAAAACTGTTTTTT
CDR3: CASSLLGGGYNEKLFF

J: TRBJ2-1
size: many
D: TRBD1
V: TRBV11-1
DNA: TGTGCCAGCAGCTTAGTTGGGACAGGGGGCTACAATGAGCAGTTCTTC
CDR3: CASSLVGTGGYNEQFF

J: TRBJ2-7
size: .
D: .
V: TRBV6-5
DNA: TGTGCCAGCAGTTACTGGGTCAACTCCTACGAGCAGTACTTC
CDR3: CASSYWVNSYEQYF

J: TRBJ1-5
size: few
D: .
V: TRBV4-1
DNA: TGCGCCAGCAGCCAAGATCGGGGGGCCAGGGGAGGGCCCCAGCATTTT
CDR3: CASSQDRGARGGPQHF

J: TRBJ2-5
size: few
D: TRBD1
V: TRBV6-5
DNA: TGTGCCAGCAGTTACTCTGGGACAGGGGTCGGAGAGACCCAGTACTTC
CDR3: CASSYSGTGVGETQYF

J: TRBJ1-5
size: .
D: .
V: TRBV10-3
DNA: TGTGCCATCAGTGAGGGCACAGACTATCAGCCCCAGCATTTT
CDR3: CAISEGTDYQPQHF

J: TRBJ2-5
size: .
D: TRBD1
V: TRBV15
DNA: TGTGCCACCAGCAGGGGACAGGGGAATGGGGAGACCCAGTACTTC
CDR3: CATSRGQGNGETQYF

J: TRBJ2-3
size: .
D: TRBD1
V: TRBV15
DNA: TGTGCCACCAGCAGAGAGACAGGGAGCACAGATACGCAGTATTTT
CDR3: CATSRETGSTDTQYF

J: TRBJ2-3
size: few
D: TRBD1
V: TRBV20-1
DNA: TGCAGTGCCTCGCTGGGACAGGGGTCAGATACGCAGTATTTT
CDR3: CSASLGQGSDTQYF

J: TRBJ2-7
size: .
D: .
V: TRBV7-9
DNA: TGTGCCAGCAGCACCGCGACCAGTTCGGGGTACGAGCAGTACTTC
CDR3: CASSTATSSGYEQYF

J: TRBJ2-1
size: .
D: .
V: TRBV20-1
DNA: TGCAGTGCTAGAGATCCGACCCGCCAGCCCTACAATGAGCAGTTCTTC
CDR3: CSARDPTRQPYNEQFF

J: TRBJ2-3
size: .
D: .
V: TRBV5-1
DNA: TGCGCCAGCAGCTTGAACGGGGTGTACACAGATACGCAGTATTTT
CDR3: CASSLNGVYTDTQYF

J: TRBJ1-2
size: once
D: TRBD1
V: TRBV20-1
DNA: TGCAGTGCTAGAGTTGGACAGGGGATTTTAGGTACCTATGGCTACACCTTC
CDR3: CSARVGQGILGTYGYTF

J: TRBJ1-2
size: .
D: TRBD1
V: TRBV5-1
DNA: TGCGCCAGCAGCCAAAAGGACAGGGAGTTATCTAACTATGGCTACACCTTC
CDR3: CASSQKDRELSNYGYTF

J: TRBJ1-1
size: .
D: .
V: TRBV7-9
DNA: TGTGCCAGCAGCCGATTACAGCCCTACAACACTGAAGCTTTCTTT
CDR3: CASSRLQPYNTEAFF

J: TRBJ2-1
size: few
D: TRBD2
V: TRBV4-3
DNA: TGCGCCAGCAGCCAAGTCGAGCGGGGGTTACAGTTCTTC
CDR3: CASSQVERGLQFF

J: TRBJ1-2
size: once
D: TRBD1
V: TRBV11-2
DNA: TGTGCCAGCAGCTCTTATCGGACGGCAGGGGGATATGGCTACACCTTC
CDR3: CASSSYRTAGGYGYTF

J: TRBJ2-5
size: .
D: .
V: TRBV7-2
DNA: TGTGCCAGCAGCTTGCGACGACCCGGGGAAGAGACCCAGTACTTC
CDR3: CASSLRRPGEETQYF